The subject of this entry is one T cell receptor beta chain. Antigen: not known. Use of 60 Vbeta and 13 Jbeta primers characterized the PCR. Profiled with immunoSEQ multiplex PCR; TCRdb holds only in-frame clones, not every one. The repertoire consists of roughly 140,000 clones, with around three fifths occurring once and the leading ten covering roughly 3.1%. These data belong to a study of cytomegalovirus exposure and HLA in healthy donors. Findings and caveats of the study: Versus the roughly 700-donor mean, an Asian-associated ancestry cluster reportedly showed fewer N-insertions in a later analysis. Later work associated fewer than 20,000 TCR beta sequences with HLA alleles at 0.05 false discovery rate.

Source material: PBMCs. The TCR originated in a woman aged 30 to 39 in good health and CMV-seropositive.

The CDR3 protein is CASSAPGNLEKLFF. As DNA, the CDR3 is TGTGCCAGCAGTGCTCCCGGGAACCTTGAAAAACTGTTTTTT. The chain recombines TRBV2 with TRBJ1-4, with D unclear. Germline CDR1 SNHLY, CDR2 FYNNEI. The CDR3 consists of 14 residues. Deletions cut 4 bases from V and 7 bases from J, with 13 bases between. Full variable domain (missing parts from reference TRBV2 and TRBJ1-4): EPEVTQTPSHQVTQMGQEVILRCVPISNHLYFYWYRQILGQKVEFLVSFYNNEISEKSEIFDDQFSVERPDGSNFTLKIRSTKLEDSAMYFCASSAPGNLEKLFFGSGTQLSVL.